This entry features one TCR beta chain sequence. Its antigen is undetermined. Coverage ceases 3 residues before the CDR3 finishes, and the germline J gene fills in the end. The CDR3 runs to 16 residues. CDR1 is MDHEN and CDR2 is SYDVKM in the germline V gene. Deletions cut 7 bases from V and 0 bases from J, with 15 bases between. These data belong to a study of Tregs in tolerant kidney transplant recipients. Study results and caveats: In tolerant patients, donor-specific Tregs outgrew total Tregs, suggesting antigen-driven expansion. Biological reproducibility was not directly addressed in this study. Changing PCR primers prevented nucleotide comparison between some patients' samples.

Method: immunoSEQ multiplex PCR; TCRdb's copy keeps in-frame clones and lacks some. This repertoire includes approximately 5,800 clones. Mixed chimerism was transient after nonmyeloablative marrow transplants from related graft donors. The rearrangement joins TRBV28 to TRBJ2-2; D gene uncertain. The specimen was CD8+ T cells from blood (PBMCs), collected 12 months after the transplant. This TCR derives from a human patient who received a combined kidney and bone marrow transplant. Certain T cells may be donor cells from the graft. CDR3 DNA, as far as it was read: TGTGCCAGCATGACTCCTTACATTCCGAACACCGGGGAG. This encodes CASMTPYIPNTGE. The entire CDR3 protein reads CASMTPYIPNTGELFF.